The 7 T cell receptor beta chains presented below share a single source sample, sequenced in a study of CD8+CD57+ T cells in acquired aplastic anemia. Patients who underwent sequencing had shown CD8+CD57+ cell expansion by flow cytometry. The use of genomic DNA as template underpinned the TCR beta VDJ and CDR3 profiling. From the reads, TCRdb called clonotypes with MiXCR, one entry per CDR3 protein. The sample lists about 160,000 distinct CDR3 sequences; about 48% were seen once. The sequencing input was sorted CD4+, CD8+, or CD8+CD57+ T cells (not recorded which) from PBMCs. The receptors here all came from a human donor with aplastic anemia.

The J gene is TRBJ2-1, the V gene TRBV10-3; TRBD2 matches at 9 bases. Losses at the gene ends were 4 bases for V and 6 bases for J; bases not matched to a gene: 10. This CDR3 is 16 amino acids long. Germline loops: CDR1 ENHRY, CDR2 SYGVKD. CDR3 sequence (DNA): TGTGCCATCAGTGGACACGCTAGCGGGGAAGGCAATGAGCAGTTCTTC. It codes for CAISGHASGEGNEQFF.

The chain combines TRBV4-3 with TRBJ2-1; the match to TRBD2 covers 7 bases. After removal of 0 bases from V and 9 bases from J, the junction contained 8 bases not matched to a gene. The CDR3 spans 15 residues. Germline V gives CDR1 LGHNA, CDR2 YSLEER. In DNA form, the CDR3 reads TGCGCCAGCAGCCAAGACGTAGGGACGGGGGGTGAGCAGTTCTTC. Translation: CASSQDVGTGGEQFF.

This CDR3 is CASSKSGGSSYEQYF. The CDR3, as DNA: TGTGCCAGCAGCAAGAGCGGGGGTAGCTCCTACGAGCAGTACTTC. This chain joins TRBV7-6 and TRBJ2-7, with 8 bases fitting TRBD2. The ends lost 5 bases at V and 0 bases at J; junction bases unmatched: 6. CDR3 length: 15 residues. CDR1 is SGHVS and CDR2 is FNYEAQ in the germline V gene.

The gene calls are TRBV15 and TRBJ2-5; D not resolved. The germline V gene has CDR1 LNHNV and CDR2 YYDKDF (reference sequence). V lost 0 bases, J lost 1 base, and 3 bases lay in between. There are 13 residues in the CDR3. As DNA, the CDR3 is TGTGCCACCAGCAGAGAAGCCCAAGAGACCCAGTACTTC. Protein sequence: CATSREAQETQYF.

This clonotype occurred once. The chain uses TRBV11-1 and TRBJ2-7, with 9 bases aligning to TRBD1. TRBJ2-1 explains the end of the DNA better; the J call may be wrong. This CDR3 contains 16 residues. Germline lookup yields CDR1 SGHAT and CDR2 FQDESV (reference sequence). In DNA form, the CDR3 reads TGTGCCAGCAGCTTCTCGGACAGGGGCTCCTACAATGAGCAGTTCTTC. Its protein product is CASSFSDRGSYNEQFF.

V gene TRBV7-2 combines with J gene TRBJ2-2; D is uncertain. Germline V gene data show CDR1 as SGHTA and CDR2 as FQGNSA. This CDR3 is 13 amino acids long. V was cut by 2 bases and J by 4 bases, with 5 bases left in between. In DNA, the CDR3 is TGTGCCAGCAGCTTAAAGAGCACCGGGGAGCTGTTTTTT. Protein sequence: CASSLKSTGELFF. Together with reference TRBV7-2 and TRBJ2-2, the CDR3 gives the full variable domain: GAGVSQSPSNKVTEKGKDVELRCDPISGHTALYWYRQSLGQGLEFLIYFQGNSAPDKSGLPSDRFSAERTGGSVSTLTIQRTQQEDSAVYLCASSLKSTGELFFGEGSRLTVL.

This clonotype was found a few times. The chain's CDR3 is CASSIAPADEQFF. Here the CDR3 DNA reads TGTGCCAGTAGTATTGCCCCCGCGGACGAGCAGTTCTTC. V and J are TRBV19 and TRBJ2-1, with D unresolved. There are 13 residues in the CDR3. Germline loops: CDR1 LNHDA, CDR2 SQIVND (reference sequence). With 3 bases removed from V and 10 bases from J, the gap between germline ends came to 13 bases.